This TCR beta chain originates from a study of blood T cell repertoires in COVID-19. Study in general: There were acute and convalescent COVID-19 samples, and they came from the United States, Italy and Spain.

In the authors' workflow: It was from reference gene primer amplification that nucleated cell counts were estimated. Produced via immunoSEQ multiplex PCR; TCRdb's table is partial and in-frame only. V, J and clone size are taken as reported in that table, and D and trimming were inferred from the DNA itself. The sample contains 88,000 or so clones, approximately 89% of which appear only once. V lost 5 bases and J lost 6, with 13 bases in between. From germline, CDR1 is PRHDT and CDR2 FYEKMQ (reference sequence). The CDR3 totals 14 residues. Source material: peripheral blood. This clonotype was obtained from a man between 50 and 59 years old with acute or convalescent COVID-19. The chain is built from TRBV13 and TRBJ2-2; D is unclear. The CDR3 protein is CASSPFYAAGELFF. The CDR3 region has the DNA TGTGCCAGCAGCCCATTCTACGCCGCCGGGGAGCTGTTTTTT.